This T cell receptor beta chain derives from a study of cytomegalovirus exposure and HLA in healthy donors. Study details: Inside one of the first data releases sat some 85 million unique TCRs taken from HLA-typed donors. Study-level findings and limits: Presence/absence analyses rested on an assumption that sequencing depth was roughly uniform across donors. Researchers catalogued about 150 TCR beta chains as cytomegalovirus-associated. A cluster of highly shared sequence variants was likely a sequencing artifact.

This clone was picked up a small number of times. The target antigen is unknown. The V gene lost 1 base and the J gene lost 11 bases, with 14 bases spanning the gap. The CDR3 is 13 residues long. The germline gives CDR1 LGHNA, CDR2 YSLEER. The primer mix had 60 Vbeta and 13 Jbeta primers. Using immunoSEQ multiplex PCR, the repertoire was profiled, and TCRdb retains in-frame clones only, with some absent. This table holds 210,000 or so clones, roughly 89% found once. Sequencing was performed on PBMCs. The clonotype was recovered from a woman aged 18-29 years in good health and CMV-seronegative. The chain has TRBV4-3 and TRBJ1-1; D possibly corresponds to TRBD1 (6 bases). The chain's CDR3 is CASSQGVAQGAFF. The CDR3 DNA is TGCGCCAGCAGCCAAGGAGTGGCGCAGGGGGCTTTCTTT.